This TCR beta chain was identified during a study of low-dose radiotherapy and immunotherapy resistance in tumors (dated by TCRdb to between 2021 and 2024). Regarding the study in general: In Cohort 1, each fraction delivered 0.5 Gy every 2 weeks, and the prescribed total PTV dose was 6.5 Gy. Patients in Cohort 2 were given 1 Gy per fraction every two weeks, for a total of 13 Gy across 26 weeks. Patients were given nivolumab as a 240 mg flat dose every two weeks and ipilimumab at 1 mg/kg every six weeks, with both drugs delivered intravenously. Every two weeks, patients got intravenous cyclophosphamide at 200 mg/m2, given one day ahead of each radiation and immunotherapy administration. Aspirin 300 mg was taken orally once daily by patients for four cycles, starting on cycle 1 day 1. Trial participants were not randomized into treatment groups. The translational analysis covered eight patients: three from the first dose cohort and the first five from the second dose cohort.

The donors came from RACIN, which was a single-arm phase I dose-escalation trial that paired nivolumab and ipilimumab with aspirin, low-dose cyclophosphamide and low-dose radiotherapy. Patients with advanced, TIL-negative solid tumors were considered eligible. Via the germline V gene, CDR1 is MGHDK and CDR2 SYGVNS. The CDR3 starts with the cysteine, ends with the phenylalanine, and has 14 residues. The DNA shown is the 42-base CDR3, in frame from base 1. V gives up 3 bases and J gives up 1 base, and the segment between their germline ends measures 10 bases. With respect to this clonotype: Its antigen specificity is not known. The record has no base qualities; no much larger clone is one base away.

Superscript III and a set of TRAV- and TRBV-specific primers were used to synthesize first-strand cDNA, so that both TCRalpha and TCRbeta chains were covered. TCRs were amplified with Phusion for roughly 20 PCR cycles, with a constant-region primer paired with the adapter attached to the V primers. Amplification of the isolated mRNA was done with the MessageAmp II aRNA Amplification Kit, which involved a roughly 16-hour in vitro transcription at 37 degrees C. mRNA for TCR sequencing was isolated with the Dynabeads mRNA DIRECT Purification Kit. Indexed Illumina adapters were added in a second approximately 26-cycle Phusion PCR, and the resulting products were purified with AMPure XP beads. The study's processing was this. Custom Perl scripts pooled TCR sequences encoding the same protein, removed out-of-frame sequences and computed each clonotype's abundance. TCR sequences supported by only a single read were excluded from analysis. Shannon entropy, Gini index, clonality, richness, and the frequency of TCRs shared between repertoires were included as repertoire metrics. TCRdb redid the processing of the public reads, applying fastp at Q25 and MiXCR, and retained in-frame beta chains. Rows are unified per CDR3 protein, each entry keeping the most common DNA and genes. The authors' filters were not applied to this entry. The sample records around 13,000 distinct CDR3 sequences, about 75% of which are singletons. Of the sample, about 4.9% falls within the top ten clones.

The source of this sequence is a human donor with advanced metastatic prostate, ovarian, gallbladder or colorectal cancer (not recorded which). This table probably holds off-target reads from a library built for another chain. The rearrangement combines TRBV25-1 with TRBJ2-7, with the D gene not confidently named. For the CDR3, the sequence is CASSDSPRSYEQYF. The sequenced DNA: TGTGCCAGCAGTGATTCTCCAAGGTCCTACGAGCAGTACTTC.